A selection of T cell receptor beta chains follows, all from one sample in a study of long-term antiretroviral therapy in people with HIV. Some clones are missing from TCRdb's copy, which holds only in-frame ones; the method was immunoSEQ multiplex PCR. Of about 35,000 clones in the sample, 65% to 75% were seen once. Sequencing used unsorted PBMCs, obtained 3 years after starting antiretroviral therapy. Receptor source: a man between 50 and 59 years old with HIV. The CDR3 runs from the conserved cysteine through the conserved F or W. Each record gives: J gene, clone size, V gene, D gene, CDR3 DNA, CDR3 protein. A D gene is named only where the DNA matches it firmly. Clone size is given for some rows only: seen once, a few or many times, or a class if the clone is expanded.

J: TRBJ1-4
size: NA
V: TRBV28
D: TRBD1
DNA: TGTGCCAGCACCCAGGGGGACGGTAATGAAAAACTGTTTTTT
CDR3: CASTQGDGNEKLFF

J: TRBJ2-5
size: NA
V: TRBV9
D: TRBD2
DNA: TGTGCCAGCAGCGCGGGGACTAGCGGGGGGGCGGGAGAGACCCAGTACTTC
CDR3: CASSAGTSGGAGETQYF

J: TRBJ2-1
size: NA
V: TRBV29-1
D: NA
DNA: TGCAGCGTCCCTTTTGAGGGGGCCTACAATGAGCAGTTCTTC
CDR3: CSVPFEGAYNEQFF

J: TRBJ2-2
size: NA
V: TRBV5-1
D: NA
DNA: TGCGCCAGCCGATCAACCGAGCAGAACACCGGGGAGCTGTTTTTT
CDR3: CASRSTEQNTGELFF

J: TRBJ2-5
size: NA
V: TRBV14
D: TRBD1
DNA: TGTGCCAGCAGGAAACAGGGGCTGGAGACCCAGTACTTC
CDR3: CASRKQGLETQYF

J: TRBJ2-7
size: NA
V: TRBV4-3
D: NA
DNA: TGCGCCAGCAGCCAAGAATACGACAGCCTGGGGAGCTACGAGCAGTACTTC
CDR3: CASSQEYDSLGSYEQYF

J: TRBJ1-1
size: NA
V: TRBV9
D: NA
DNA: TGTGCCAGCAGCGTAGCTCCCATCAACACTGAAGCTTTCTTT
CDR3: CASSVAPINTEAFF

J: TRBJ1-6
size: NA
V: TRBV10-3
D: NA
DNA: TGTGCCACCGAGGGTGGGGCCTATAATTCACCCCTCCACTTT
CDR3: CATEGGAYNSPLHF

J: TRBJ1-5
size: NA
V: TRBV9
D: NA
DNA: TGTGCCAGCAGCGGGGGGAGTGGACAAGGGAATCAGCCCCAGCATTTT
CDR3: CASSGGSGQGNQPQHF

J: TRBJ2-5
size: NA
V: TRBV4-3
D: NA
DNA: TGCGCCAGCAGCCAGGGACTGGGGTACCAAGAGACCCAGTACTTC
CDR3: CASSQGLGYQETQYF

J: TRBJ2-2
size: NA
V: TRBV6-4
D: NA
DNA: TGTGCCAGCAGTGACCGAGACCCAATCACAACCGGGGAGCTGTTTTTT
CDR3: CASSDRDPITTGELFF

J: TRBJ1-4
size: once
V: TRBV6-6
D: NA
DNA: TGTGCCAGCAGTTACGTGGGGTCTAATGAAAAACTGTTTTTT
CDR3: CASSYVGSNEKLFF

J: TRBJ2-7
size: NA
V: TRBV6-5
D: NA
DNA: TGTGCCAGCAGCTCCGGCAGTACGGGTTCCTACGAGCAGTACTTC
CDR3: CASSSGSTGSYEQYF

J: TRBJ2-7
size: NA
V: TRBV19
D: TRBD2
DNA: TGTGCCAGTAGACGTCATGGGGGGGTTGGGACCTACGAGCAGTACTTC
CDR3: CASRRHGGVGTYEQYF

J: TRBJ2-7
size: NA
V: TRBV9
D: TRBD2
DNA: TGTGCCAGCAGCGCACTAGCGGGGGGACGCGAGCAGTACTTC
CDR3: CASSALAGGREQYF

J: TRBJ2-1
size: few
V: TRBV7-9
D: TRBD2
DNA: TGTGCCAGCAGCTTGACTAGCGGGTGGAATGAGCAGTTCTTC
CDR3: CASSLTSGWNEQFF

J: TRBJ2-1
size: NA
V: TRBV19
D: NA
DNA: TGTGCCAGTAGTATAGGGCTAGGAGGGTACAATGAGCAGTTCTTC
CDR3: CASSIGLGGYNEQFF

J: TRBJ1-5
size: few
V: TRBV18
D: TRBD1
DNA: TGTGCCAGCTCACCACGGACAGGGAGAGACCAGCCCCAGCATTTT
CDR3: CASSPRTGRDQPQHF

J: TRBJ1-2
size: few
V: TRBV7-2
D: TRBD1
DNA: TGTGCCAGCAGCTTAACAGGGGACATTGGCTACACCTTC
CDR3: CASSLTGDIGYTF

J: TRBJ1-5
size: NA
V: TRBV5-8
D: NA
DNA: TGTGCCAGCATCGGGGGCGGTCAGCCCCAGCATTTT
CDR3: CASIGGGQPQHF

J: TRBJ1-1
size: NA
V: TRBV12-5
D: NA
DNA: TGTGCTAGTGGGACCAGGGTTGAGACTGAAGCTTTCTTT
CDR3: CASGTRVETEAFF

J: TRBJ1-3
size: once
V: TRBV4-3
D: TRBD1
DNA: TGCGCCAGCAGCCAGGGACAGGGAGCCGCTGGAAACACCATATATTTT
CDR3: CASSQGQGAAGNTIYF

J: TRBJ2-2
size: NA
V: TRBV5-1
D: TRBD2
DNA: TGCGCCAGCAGCCATAATAGCGGGGACACCGGGGAGCTGTTTTTT
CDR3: CASSHNSGDTGELFF

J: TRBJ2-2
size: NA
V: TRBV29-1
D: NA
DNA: TGCAGCGTTGCCCGCGACAGGACCCTCACCGGGGAGCTGTTTTTT
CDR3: CSVARDRTLTGELFF

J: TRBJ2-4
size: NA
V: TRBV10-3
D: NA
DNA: TGTGCCATCAGTGCTTCGGGGTACAAAAACATTCAGTACTTC
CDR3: CAISASGYKNIQYF

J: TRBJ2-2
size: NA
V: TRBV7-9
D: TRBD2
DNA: TGTGCCAGCAGCCCTAGCGGGGGGACGGTCGGGGAGCTGTTTTTT
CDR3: CASSPSGGTVGELFF

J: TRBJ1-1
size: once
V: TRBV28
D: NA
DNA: TGTGCCAGCAGGTCCGGGGCCGCCCCACTCGGCACTGAAGCTTTCTTT
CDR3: CASRSGAAPLGTEAFF

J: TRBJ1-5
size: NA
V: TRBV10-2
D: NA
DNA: TGCGCCAGCAGTGCTGGACAAAATAGCAATCAGCCCCAGCATTTT
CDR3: CASSAGQNSNQPQHF

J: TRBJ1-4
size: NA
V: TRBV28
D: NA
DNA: TGTGCCAGCAGTCTACTCCGGGACAATTTAGAAAAACTGTTTTTT
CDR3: CASSLLRDNLEKLFF

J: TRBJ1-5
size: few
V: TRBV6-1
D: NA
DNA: TGTGCCAGCAGTGACAGCCTCGAGCAGCCCCAGCATTTT
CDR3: CASSDSLEQPQHF